This record looks at one T cell receptor (beta chain) sequence and its context. What it recognizes is unknown. This record belongs to a study of T cell responses to AZD1222 COVID-19 vaccine. Study-level results: Spike regions recognized by vaccine-associated CD4 TCRs spanned the protein, led by 160-218 and 743-854. A reported finding is that nearly half of spike-specific TCRs target unmutated variant regions. The donor cohort was predominantly white British with a female majority, and clonal diversity may have been underestimated.

Germline CDR1 is SGHTA and CDR2 is FQGTGA. CDR3 length: 15 amino acids. V gave up 3 bases and J gave up 6 bases; unmatched junction bases: 8. The protocol was immunoSEQ multiplex PCR, while the TCRdb copy is restricted to in-frame clones and leaves out a portion. The profile shows under 100,000 clones, roughly 90% of them singletons. Recipients boosted at about 4 weeks or about 12 weeks are pooled. The sequencing used peripheral blood, collected 28 days after the second AZD1222 dose. This sequence joins TRBV7-3 and TRBJ2-1; TRBD2 aligns across 7 bases. The clonotype comes from an adult who received the AZD1222 COVID-19 vaccine. The DNA of the CDR3 is TGTGCCAGCAGCTTGGGGGGGACCCAACTCAATGAGCAGTTCTTC. This gives the protein CASSLGGTQLNEQFF.